This T cell receptor (beta chain) was obtained from a study of CD8 T cells in Susac syndrome. Across the study: At the time their blood was drawn, patients with Susac syndrome were either therapy-naive, on corticosteroids (with some of them also receiving intravenous immunoglobulin), or on intravenous immunoglobulin alone.

All included Susac syndrome patients satisfied recently defined diagnostic criteria for definite or probable disease. Negative isolation yielded CD4+ and CD8+ T cells, and FACS enriched TEMRA cells. Regarding this clonotype: Its antigen remains unknown.

Study-wide results and limits: The Susac syndrome CD4+ T cell repertoires displayed no clonal expansion.

Reverse transcription used roughly 0.5 to 1 ug RNA and random hexamers. TCRdb processed the immunoSEQ multiplex PCR reads anew with MiXCR; each CDR3 protein has one entry. The sample lists 160,000 or so distinct CDR3 sequences, 94% occurring once. This CDR3 has 14 amino acids. Trimming removed 0 bases at V and 8 bases at J, with 11 bases between. The germline V gene has CDR1 PRHDT and CDR2 FYEKMQ (reference sequence). This TCR was sampled from a human donor with Susac syndrome. The sequenced sample consisted of CD4+ T cells from PBMCs. The J gene is TRBJ2-1, the V gene TRBV13; TRBD2 is a possible D gene (5 bases). This chain's CDR3 is CASSLGNGVDEQFF. The DNA of the CDR3 is TGTGCCAGCAGCTTAGGTAACGGGGTAGATGAGCAGTTCTTC.